The TCR beta chain described here comes from a study of T cells in localized non-small cell lung cancer (dated by TCRdb to about 2020). The study in broad terms: Comparing tumors with uninvolved tumor-adjacent lungs, the study looked at the T cell repertoires of 200 to 250 patients with early-stage NSCLC. Of the NSCLC patients, 129 were male and approximately 99 were female, and the mean age was approximately 66 years. All 240 or so NSCLC patients in the cohort were treatment-naive and had localized lung tumors that were resected.

At diagnosis, tumor, uninvolved tumor-adjacent lung and peripheral blood were collected and then preserved as a mix of FFPE and fresh-frozen material. Blood samples were analyzed as peripheral blood mononuclear cells for TCR repertoire profiling. The immunoSEQ Assay was used to sequence TCR beta CDR3 regions from DNA. Per the original workflow: T cell density was computed as TCR beta template counts normalized to usable DNA estimated by amplifying housekeeping genes. Richness was estimated with the preseqR package, extrapolating to 400,000 templates for PBMC samples and 120,000 templates for tissue samples. Clonality was taken to be one minus Pielou's evenness. Tissue-enriched TCRs were identified by differential abundance testing using productive amino-acid clonotypes, minimum total count 5 and alpha 0.1. The Jaccard Index and the Morisita Overlap Index were used to quantify repertoire overlap between compartments. TCR beta CDR3s were clustered by GLIPH together with public tetramer-defined viral CDR3s, and at least three viral sequences plus V-gene enrichment were required for viral motifs. The clones in this table, taken by TCRdb from immuneACCESS, are in-frame only. Not every clone is retained; where verified, under half of the shortfall comes from an unresolved V gene, and the cause of the rest is unknown. V and J calls plus clone size are reproduced from that table; the DNA served to infer D and trimming. This sample gives around 7,200 clones in total; over 85% of them show up just once. Under 3.5% of the sample is taken by the ten largest.

Overall study outcomes, separate from this receptor: Uninvolved tumor-adjacent lung showed the highest T cell clonality, higher than tumor, which suggests more focused antigenic responses in the adjacent lung. Because multi-region tumor sequencing was not performed, intratumor heterogeneity could not be ruled out. A median of about 50 of the top 100 tumor clones turned up in the paired uninvolved adjacent lung, and around 27 of those clones also ranked among the top 100 of that same adjacent lung. Higher blood T cell density associated with longer overall survival, while higher adjacent-lung clonality associated with shorter survival. Because the study design was exploratory, TCR variables were selected using unadjusted p-values without false-discovery rate correction.

This clone has just one count. What antigen it recognizes has not been identified. Base qualities are not provided; no much larger clone lies one nucleotide away. Including the terminal cysteine and phenylalanine, the CDR3 comprises 12 residues. Kept here is only the CDR3 DNA, which spans 36 bases and is read in frame from base 1. V lost 9 bases and J lost 8 bases; the stretch between them is 16 bases long. The germline V gene yields MNHNS for CDR1 and SASEGT for CDR2. The chain is assembled from TRBV6-1 and TRBJ1-2; TRBD1 is perhaps the D gene, given 5 matching bases. Sample: peripheral blood, taken before any cancer treatment. This clonotype was obtained from a woman between 35 and 70 years old with stage I lung adenocarcinoma. The CDR3 protein is CASRDLLEGYTF. Here is the DNA: TGTGCCAGTAGGGACCTCCTAGAGGGCTACACCTTC.